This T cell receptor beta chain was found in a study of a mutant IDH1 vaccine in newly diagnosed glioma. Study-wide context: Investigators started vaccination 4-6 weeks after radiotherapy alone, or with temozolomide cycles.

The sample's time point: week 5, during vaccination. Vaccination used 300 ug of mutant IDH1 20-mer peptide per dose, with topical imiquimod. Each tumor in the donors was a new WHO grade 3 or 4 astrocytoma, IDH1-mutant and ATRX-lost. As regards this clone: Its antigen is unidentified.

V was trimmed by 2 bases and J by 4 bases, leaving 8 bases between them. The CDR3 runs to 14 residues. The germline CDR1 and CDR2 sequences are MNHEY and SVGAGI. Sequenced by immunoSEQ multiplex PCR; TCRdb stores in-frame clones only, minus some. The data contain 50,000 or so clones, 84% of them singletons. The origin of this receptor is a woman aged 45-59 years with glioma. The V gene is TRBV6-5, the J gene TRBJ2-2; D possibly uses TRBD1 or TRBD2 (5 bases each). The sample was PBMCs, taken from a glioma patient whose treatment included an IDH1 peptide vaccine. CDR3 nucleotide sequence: TGTGCCAGCAGTTACCTTGGGGGCACCGGGGAGCTGTTTTTT. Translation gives CASSYLGGTGELFF.